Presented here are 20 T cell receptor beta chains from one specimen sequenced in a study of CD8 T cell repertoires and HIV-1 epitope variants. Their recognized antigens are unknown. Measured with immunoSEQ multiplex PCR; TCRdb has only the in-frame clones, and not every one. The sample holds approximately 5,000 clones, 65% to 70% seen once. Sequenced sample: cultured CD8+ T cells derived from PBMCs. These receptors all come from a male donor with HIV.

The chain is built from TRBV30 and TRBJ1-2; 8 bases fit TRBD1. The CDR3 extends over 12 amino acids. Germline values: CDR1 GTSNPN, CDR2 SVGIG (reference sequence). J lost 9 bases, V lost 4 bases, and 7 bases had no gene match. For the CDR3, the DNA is TGTGCCTGGATCCCAGGGGGCCTGCGCTACACCTTC. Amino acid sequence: CAWIPGGLRYTF.

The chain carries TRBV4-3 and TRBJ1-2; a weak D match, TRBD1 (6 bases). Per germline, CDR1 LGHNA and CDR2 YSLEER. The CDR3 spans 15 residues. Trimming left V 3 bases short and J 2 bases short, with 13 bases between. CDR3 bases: TGCGCCAGCAGCCAGTCGCGGGGGCTGAACTATGGCTACACCTTC. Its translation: CASSQSRGLNYGYTF.

CDR3 in amino acids: CASRDRGSYNEQFF. The CDR3 DNA sequence: TGTGCCAGCAGGGACAGGGGCTCCTACAATGAGCAGTTCTTC. The gene calls are TRBV6-1 and TRBJ2-1; 9 bases align to TRBD1. CDR1 is MNHNS and CDR2 is SASEGT in the germline V gene. Trimming cost V 6 bases and J 0 bases; bases outside gene matches: 0. The CDR3 sequence is 14 residues long.

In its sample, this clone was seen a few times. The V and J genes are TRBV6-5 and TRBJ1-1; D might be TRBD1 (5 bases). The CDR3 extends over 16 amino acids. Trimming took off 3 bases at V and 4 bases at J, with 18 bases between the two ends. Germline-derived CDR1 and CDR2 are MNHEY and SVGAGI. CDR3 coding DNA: TGTGCCAGCAGTTATAAAACAGGCCCCGGGGGCACTGAAGCTTTCTTT. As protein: CASSYKTGPGGTEAFF.

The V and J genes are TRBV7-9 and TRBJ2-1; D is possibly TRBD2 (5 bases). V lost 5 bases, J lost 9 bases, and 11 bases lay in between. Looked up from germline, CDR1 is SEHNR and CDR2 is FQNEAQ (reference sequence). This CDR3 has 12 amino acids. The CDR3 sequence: CASSRSGFEQFF. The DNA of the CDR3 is TGTGCCAGCAGCCGCTCGGGGTTTGAGCAGTTCTTC.

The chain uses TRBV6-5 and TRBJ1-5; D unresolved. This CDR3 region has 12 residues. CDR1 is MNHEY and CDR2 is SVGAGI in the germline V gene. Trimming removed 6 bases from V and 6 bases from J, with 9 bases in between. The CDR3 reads CASSPTPQPQHF. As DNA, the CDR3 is TGTGCCAGCAGCCCCACCCCTCAGCCCCAGCATTTT.

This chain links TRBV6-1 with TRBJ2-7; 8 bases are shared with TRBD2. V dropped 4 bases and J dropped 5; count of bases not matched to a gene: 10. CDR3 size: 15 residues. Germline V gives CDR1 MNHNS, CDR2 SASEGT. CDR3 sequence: CASSVERGLSHEQYF. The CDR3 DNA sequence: TGTGCCAGCAGTGTTGAGCGGGGGCTAAGCCACGAGCAGTACTTC.

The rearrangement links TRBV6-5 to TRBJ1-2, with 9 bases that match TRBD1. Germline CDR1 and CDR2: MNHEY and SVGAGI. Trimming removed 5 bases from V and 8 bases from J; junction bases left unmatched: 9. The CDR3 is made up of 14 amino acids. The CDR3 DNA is TGTGCCAGCAGTGTTGGACAGGGGCCCTTAGGCTACACCTTC. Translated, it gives CASSVGQGPLGYTF.

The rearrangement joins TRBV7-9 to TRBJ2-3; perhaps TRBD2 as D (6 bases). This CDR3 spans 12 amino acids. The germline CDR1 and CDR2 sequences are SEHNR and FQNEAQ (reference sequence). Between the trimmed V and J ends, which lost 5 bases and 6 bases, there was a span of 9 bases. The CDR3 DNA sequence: TGTGCCAGCAGCCCGGGGGTGGATACGCAGTATTTT. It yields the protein CASSPGVDTQYF.

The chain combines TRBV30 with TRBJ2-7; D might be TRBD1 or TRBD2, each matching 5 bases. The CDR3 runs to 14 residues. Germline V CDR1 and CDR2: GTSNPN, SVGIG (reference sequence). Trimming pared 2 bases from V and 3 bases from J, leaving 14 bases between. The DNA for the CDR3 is TGTGCCTGGAGTCTGATGGCAGGGAGCTACGAGCAGTACTTC. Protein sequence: CAWSLMAGSYEQYF.

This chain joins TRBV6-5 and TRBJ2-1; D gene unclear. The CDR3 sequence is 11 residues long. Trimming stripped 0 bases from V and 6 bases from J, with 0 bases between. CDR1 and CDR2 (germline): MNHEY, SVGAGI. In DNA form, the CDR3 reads TGTGCCAGCAGTTACTCCAATGAGCAGTTCTTC. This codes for CASSYSNEQFF.

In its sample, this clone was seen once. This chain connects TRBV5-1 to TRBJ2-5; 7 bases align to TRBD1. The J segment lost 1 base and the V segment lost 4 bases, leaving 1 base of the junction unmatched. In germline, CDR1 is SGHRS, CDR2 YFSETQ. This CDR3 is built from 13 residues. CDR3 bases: TGCGCCAGCAGCCGGGACAGCCAAGAGACCCAGTACTTC. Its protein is CASSRDSQETQYF.

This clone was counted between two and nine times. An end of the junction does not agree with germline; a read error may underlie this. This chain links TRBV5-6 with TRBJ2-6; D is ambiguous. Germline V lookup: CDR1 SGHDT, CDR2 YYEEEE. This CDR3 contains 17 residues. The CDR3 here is CASPFTNSHKSGQRPDF. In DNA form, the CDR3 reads TGTGCCAGCCCATTCACCAATAGTCACAAGTCGGGCCAACGTCCTGACTTC. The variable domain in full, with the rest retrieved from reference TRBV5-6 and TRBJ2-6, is DAGVTQSPTHLIKTRGQQVTLRCSPKSGHDTVSWYQQALGQGPQFIFQYYEEEERQRGNFPDRFSGHQFPNYSSELNVNALLLGDSALYLCASPFTNSHKSGQRPDFGAGSRLTVL.

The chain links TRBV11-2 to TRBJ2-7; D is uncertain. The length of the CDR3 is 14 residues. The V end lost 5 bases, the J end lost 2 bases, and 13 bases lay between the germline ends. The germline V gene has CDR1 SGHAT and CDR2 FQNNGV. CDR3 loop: CASSGWSNPYEQYF. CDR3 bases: TGTGCCAGCAGCGGTTGGAGTAATCCCTACGAGCAGTACTTC.

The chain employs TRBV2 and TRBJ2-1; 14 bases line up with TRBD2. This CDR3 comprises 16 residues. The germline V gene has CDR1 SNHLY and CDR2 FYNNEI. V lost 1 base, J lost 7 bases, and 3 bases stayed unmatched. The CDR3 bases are TGTGCCAGCAGTGAAGGGACTAGCGGGGGGAGGAATGAGCAGTTCTTC. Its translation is CASSEGTSGGRNEQFF.

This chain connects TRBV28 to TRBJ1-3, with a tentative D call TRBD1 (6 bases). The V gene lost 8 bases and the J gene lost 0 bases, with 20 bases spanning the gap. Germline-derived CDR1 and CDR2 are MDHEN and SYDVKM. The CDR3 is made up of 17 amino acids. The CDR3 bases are TGTGCCAGCGGCGCCGGGACACCGGGTGGCTCTGGAAACACCATATATTTT. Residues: CASGAGTPGGSGNTIYF.

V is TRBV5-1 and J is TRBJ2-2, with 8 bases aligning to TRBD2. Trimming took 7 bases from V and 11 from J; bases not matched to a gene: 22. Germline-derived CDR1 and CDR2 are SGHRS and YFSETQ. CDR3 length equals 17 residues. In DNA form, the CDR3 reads TGCGCCAGCGCCCTGCGACCTTTTAGCGGGACCGAGGTCGAGCTGTTTTTT. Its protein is CASALRPFSGTEVELFF.

Here the CDR3 DNA reads TGTGCCAGCAGCTATAGCTCCTACAATGAGCAGTTCTTC. This encodes CASSYSSYNEQFF. This chain joins TRBV2 and TRBJ2-1; no clear D gene. Trimming pared 6 bases from V and 0 bases from J, leaving 6 bases between. This CDR3 has 13 amino acids. Germline V gives CDR1 SNHLY, CDR2 FYNNEI.

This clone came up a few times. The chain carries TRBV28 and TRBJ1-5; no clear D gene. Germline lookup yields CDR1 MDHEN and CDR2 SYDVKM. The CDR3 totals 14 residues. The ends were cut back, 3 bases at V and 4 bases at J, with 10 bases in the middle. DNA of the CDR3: TGTGCCAGCAGTTTTGGGGATTGGAATCAGCCCCAGCATTTT. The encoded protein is CASSFGDWNQPQHF.

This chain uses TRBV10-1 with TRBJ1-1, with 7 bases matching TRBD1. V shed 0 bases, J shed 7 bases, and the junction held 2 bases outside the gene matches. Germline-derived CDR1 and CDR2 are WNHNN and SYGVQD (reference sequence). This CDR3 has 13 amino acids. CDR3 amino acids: CASSESRTGEAFF. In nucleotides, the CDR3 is TGCGCCAGCAGTGAGTCCAGGACAGGTGAAGCTTTCTTT.